The 32 T cell receptor beta chains in this list originate from one sample, sequenced in a study of cytomegalovirus exposure and HLA in healthy donors. The PCR ran on 60 Vbeta and 13 Jbeta primers. Profiled with immunoSEQ multiplex PCR; TCRdb holds only in-frame clones, not every one. In the table there are under 75,000 clones, 68% of which are singletons. Sequencing was performed on PBMCs. All receptors derive from a man aged 35 to 55 in good health and CMV-seropositive.

The V and J genes are TRBV19 and TRBJ1-5; unclear D gene. Germline V gene sequence: CDR1 LNHDA, CDR2 SQIVND (reference sequence). Trimming pared 5 bases from V and 0 bases from J, leaving 8 bases between. The CDR3 runs 14 residues. The CDR3 nucleotides are TGTGCCAGTAGTGGTCGAGCTAGCAATCAGCCCCAGCATTTT. This sequence encodes CASSGRASNQPQHF.

About this clone: Other DNA sequences in the sample encode the same CDR3. This rearrangement joins TRBV19 to TRBJ2-3; 12 bases are a match to TRBD2. CDR1 and CDR2 from the germline V gene are LNHDA and SQIVND (reference sequence). The V gene end was trimmed by 5 bases and the J gene end by 0 bases; junction bases not matched to a gene: 3. This CDR3 has 16 amino acids. CDR3 bases: TGTGCCAGTAGTTCGGGGACTAGCGGGAGCACAGATACGCAGTATTTT. Its protein is CASSSGTSGSTDTQYF.

The genes are TRBV7-3 and TRBJ2-3; a weak D match, TRBD1 (6 bases). V was clipped by 3 bases and J by 7 bases, with 11 bases between them. Germline V gene data show CDR1 as SGHTA and CDR2 as FQGTGA. The CDR3 loop spans 13 amino acids. This chain's CDR3 is CASSLDSLNTQYF. CDR3 nucleotides: TGTGCCAGCAGCTTGGACAGCCTGAATACGCAGTATTTT.

The chain has TRBV9 and TRBJ2-1; the match to TRBD2 covers 8 bases. The CDR3 totals 15 residues. The V and J ends lost 0 bases and 2 bases, in that order; junction bases with no gene match: 1. In germline, CDR1 is SGDLS, CDR2 YYNGEE. The CDR3 DNA sequence: TGTGCCAGCAGCGTAGTCGGGGGGGCCTACAATGAGCAGTTCTTC. Protein: CASSVVGGAYNEQFF.

Comments on this clone: Other DNA variants within this sample encode the same CDR3. This chain links TRBV5-1 with TRBJ1-1; a weak D match, TRBD1 (5 bases). Germline V gene sequence: CDR1 SGHRS, CDR2 YFSETQ. The CDR3 is 13 amino acids. Trimming took off 4 bases at V and 8 bases at J, with 15 bases between the two ends. CDR3 residues: CASSPGQPAEAFF. In DNA, the CDR3 is TGCGCCAGCAGCCCAGGGCAGCCAGCCGAAGCTTTCTTT.

This clone was picked up one time. The CDR3 loop is CASSDSLAGGLNEQFF. CDR3 bases: TGTGCCAGCAGTGACTCTTTGGCGGGAGGACTCAATGAGCAGTTCTTC. J is TRBJ2-1 and V is TRBV6-4; 8 bases are a match to TRBD2. The germline gives CDR1 MRHNA, CDR2 SNTAGT. The V gene end was trimmed by 0 bases and the J gene end by 6 bases; junction bases not matched to a gene: 7. The CDR3 runs 16 residues.

This clone was seen once. The V gene is TRBV6-6, the J gene TRBJ1-5; weak D call: TRBD1 (5 bases). The germline V gene encodes CDR1 MNHNY and CDR2 SVGAGI (reference sequence). This CDR3 comprises 15 residues. The V end lost 6 bases, the J end lost 0 bases, and 12 bases lay between the germline ends. The CDR3 here is CASRGPGDSNQPQHF. CDR3 bases: TGTGCCAGCAGGGGACCGGGGGATAGCAATCAGCCCCAGCATTTT.

This clone was seen only a few times. V and J are TRBV19 and TRBJ1-1; D unclear. With 0 bases removed from V and 4 bases from J, the gap between germline ends came to 15 bases. The germline V gene encodes CDR1 LNHDA and CDR2 SQIVND (reference sequence). The CDR3 totals 16 residues. The CDR3 reads CASSIDPAFVGTEAFF. Written as DNA, the CDR3 is TGTGCCAGTAGTATAGACCCCGCGTTTGTTGGCACTGAAGCTTTCTTT.

As for this clone: The junction and the germline gene differ at one end; a read error may be behind it. The chain employs TRBV7-9 and TRBJ1-2; TRBD1 agrees at 9 bases. Germline loops: CDR1 SEHNR, CDR2 FQNEAQ (reference sequence). The CDR3 length is 16 residues. The CDR3 protein is CSSLPGQGGFASGYTF. The CDR3 region has the DNA TGTTCCAGCCTACCGGGACAGGGTGGGTTTGCCTCTGGCTACACCTTC.

This chain uses TRBV5-1 with TRBJ2-1; 12 positions agree with TRBD2. Germline V gives CDR1 SGHRS, CDR2 YFSETQ. Germline trimming cut 1 base from V and 9 bases from J; bases unmatched to any gene: 14. CDR3 length: 18 amino acids. The CDR3 DNA reads as TGCGCCAGCAGCTTGACCCAATCGGCTAGCGGGAGGGCCTTTGAGCAGTTCTTC. Its protein product is CASSLTQSASGRAFEQFF.

The chain is built from TRBV30 and TRBJ2-2; D may be TRBD2 (5 bases). This CDR3 region has 12 residues. Germline-derived CDR1 and CDR2 are GTSNPN and SVGIG (reference sequence). CDR3 in DNA: TGTGGGGGAGACAAGCTAACCGGGGAGCTGTTTTTT. Translation gives CGGDKLTGELFF.

The rearrangement uses TRBV25-1 and TRBJ2-7; TRBD1 matches 8 bases. CDR3 length equals 18 residues. The germline V gene encodes CDR1 MGHDK and CDR2 SYGVNS. The V and J ends lost 0 bases and 3 bases, in that order; junction bases with no gene match: 13. CDR3 bases: TGTGCCAGCAGTGAATATGGGGACAGGAGCACCCACTACTACGAGCAGTACTTC. This encodes CASSEYGDRSTHYYEQYF.

This clone was seen a few times. This chain links TRBV27 with TRBJ1-1, with D possibly matching TRBD1 (5 bases). V was trimmed by 2 bases and J by 4 bases, leaving 11 bases between them. This CDR3 comprises 14 residues. From germline, CDR1 is MNHEY and CDR2 SMNVEV (reference sequence). CDR3 region: CASSLKGRGTEAFF. In nucleotides, the CDR3 is TGTGCCAGCAGTTTAAAGGGGCGCGGCACTGAAGCTTTCTTT.

This clone has more than one count but fewer than ten. The chain recombines TRBV7-2 with TRBJ2-3; unclear D gene. Germline CDR1 and CDR2: SGHTA and FQGNSA. The CDR3 runs to 14 residues. Trimming left V 4 bases short and J 2 bases short, with 10 bases between. CDR3 in amino acids: CASSSGEDTDTQYF. CDR3 sequence (DNA): TGTGCCAGCAGCTCCGGAGAAGACACAGATACGCAGTATTTT.

This clone appeared a single time. The chain links TRBV6-1 to TRBJ2-1, with 8 nucleotides matching TRBD2. V shed 8 bases and J 10 bases; nucleotides not matched to a gene: 10. Germline V gene lookup returns CDR1 MNHNS and CDR2 SASEGT. This CDR3 has 13 amino acids. The CDR3, as DNA: TGTGCCAGCCGGGGGGGATGGCTAGGGGAGCAGTTCTTC. As protein: CASRGGWLGEQFF.

This clone turned up a few times. This chain links TRBV5-1 with TRBJ2-2; TRBD2 matches at 11 bases. CDR1 and CDR2 (germline): SGHRS, YFSETQ. This CDR3 has 17 residues. V lost 6 bases to trimming and J lost 5 bases; unmatched junction nucleotides: 12. The CDR3 is CASTSRWGTSGTGELFF. The CDR3, as DNA: TGCGCCAGCACCTCACGTTGGGGGACTAGCGGAACCGGGGAGCTGTTTTTT. Complete variable domain (other parts from reference TRBV5-1 and TRBJ2-2): KAGVTQTPRYLIKTRGQQVTLSCSPISGHRSVSWYQQTPGQGLQFLFEYFSETQRNKGNFPGRFSGRQFSNSRSEMNVSTLELGDSALYLCASTSRWGTSGTGELFFGEGSRLTVL.

The J gene is TRBJ2-7, the V gene TRBV4-2; D unclear. Trimming took off 3 bases at V and 5 bases at J, with 8 bases between the two ends. The CDR3 runs 12 residues. Germline assignment: CDR1 LGHNA and CDR2 YNFKEQ. The CDR3: CASSQNRNEQYF. The CDR3 DNA reads as TGTGCCAGCAGCCAGAATAGAAACGAGCAGTACTTC.

V gene TRBV6-1 combines with J gene TRBJ2-6; tentatively, D is TRBD1 (5 bases). The V end lost 1 base, the J end lost 3 bases, and 7 bases lay between the germline ends. The CDR3 runs to 15 residues. Germline CDR1 is MNHNS and CDR2 is SASEGT. In DNA, the CDR3 is TGTGCCAGCAGTGAAGGTCAGGGTGGGGCCAACGTCCTGACTTTC. It yields the protein CASSEGQGGANVLTF.

The gene calls are TRBV7-3 and TRBJ2-1, with TRBD2 matching 12 bases. The CDR3 totals 21 residues. Germline values: CDR1 SGHTA, CDR2 FQGTGA. V shed 5 bases and J 1 base; nucleotides not matched to a gene: 18. The CDR3 coding sequence is TGTGCCAGCAGCCCCTCGAGACTAGCGGGAGTAAGGAGTTTTTCCTACAATGAGCAGTTCTTC. Amino acid sequence: CASSPSRLAGVRSFSYNEQFF.

The chain carries TRBV2 and TRBJ2-2; 8 bases match TRBD2. This CDR3 has 16 residues. The junction had 9 bases not matched to a gene; V was cut back by 8 bases and J by 1 base. Germline CDR1 and CDR2: SNHLY and FYNNEI. Written as DNA, the CDR3 is TGTGCCAGCTCCCCTTTTACTAGCGGGAACACCGGGGAGCTGTTTTTT. It translates to CASSPFTSGNTGELFF.

The table lists this clone with a few counts. The chain recombines TRBV19 with TRBJ1-3; D is unclear. CDR1 and CDR2 from the germline V gene are LNHDA and SQIVND (reference sequence). The CDR3 length is 14 residues. Trimming cost V 7 bases and J 0 bases, with 10 bases left between them. This chain's CDR3 is CASNQQSSGNTIYF. The CDR3 nucleotides are TGTGCCAGTAATCAACAGAGCTCTGGAAACACCATATATTTT.

This clone was seen once. The CDR3, as DNA: TGTGCCTGGAGTGTAGGCGGGACCTACGAGCAGTACTTC. Amino acid sequence: CAWSVGGTYEQYF. This chain uses TRBV30 with TRBJ2-7; possible D gene TRBD2, 6 bases. This CDR3 comprises 13 residues. The V end was cut by 0 bases, the J end by 2 bases, with 8 bases between. Per germline, CDR1 GTSNPN and CDR2 SVGIG (reference sequence).

Remarks on this clone: In the same sample, other DNA sequences code for this CDR3. This chain uses TRBV30 with TRBJ1-5; D might be TRBD1 (6 bases). There are 14 residues in the CDR3. V was pared by 1 base and J by 4 bases, with 11 bases between. Looked up from germline, CDR1 is GTSNPN and CDR2 is SVGIG (reference sequence). The CDR3 region is CAWSARTENQPQHF. CDR3 in DNA: TGTGCCTGGAGTGCCCGGACAGAAAATCAGCCCCAGCATTTT.

This clone has only a few counts. This sequence joins TRBV9 and TRBJ1-4, with a weak D call TRBD1 (6 bases). CDR3 size: 15 residues. Per germline, CDR1 SGDLS and CDR2 YYNGEE. Deletions cut 1 base from V and 0 bases from J, with 7 bases between. For the CDR3, the DNA is TGTGCCAGCAGCGTACAGGGGACAACTAATGAAAAACTGTTTTTT. The encoded protein is CASSVQGTTNEKLFF.

The rearrangement links TRBV11-2 to TRBJ2-2; the D gene is possibly TRBD1 (6 bases). Germline V gene data show CDR1 as SGHAT and CDR2 as FQNNGV. The CDR3 is 13 residues long. V shed 4 bases and J shed 5 bases, with 8 bases lying between them. The CDR3 DNA reads as TGTGCCAGCAGCTCGCAGGGGACCGGGGAGCTGTTTTTT. Translation gives CASSSQGTGELFF.

The chain links TRBV6-5 to TRBJ2-5; possibly TRBD2 for D (5 bases). CDR1 and CDR2 from the germline V gene are MNHEY and SVGAGI. The CDR3 consists of 16 residues. Trimming stripped 2 bases from V and 0 bases from J, with 13 bases between. The CDR3 is CASSYGTRVYQETQYF. The CDR3 region has the DNA TGTGCCAGCAGTTACGGTACTAGGGTATACCAAGAGACCCAGTACTTC.

This sequence joins TRBV7-2 and TRBJ2-1; 9 nucleotides agree with TRBD2. With 2 bases clipped from V and 7 bases from J, the junction kept 12 bases outside the gene matches. This CDR3 region has 17 residues. Germline V CDR1 and CDR2: SGHTA, FQGNSA. The CDR3 region has the DNA TGTGCCAGCAGCTTAAACGCTTTTAGCGGGAGAAGGAATGAGCAGTTCTTC. It encodes CASSLNAFSGRRNEQFF.

This chain joins TRBV9 and TRBJ2-3; D is ambiguous. This CDR3 has 16 amino acids. CDR1 SGDLS and CDR2 YYNGEE come from the germline V gene. V lost 0 bases and J 1 base, leaving 12 bases between the germline ends. CDR3 sequence: CASSVVSATRTDTQYF. CDR3 nucleotide sequence: TGTGCCAGCAGCGTAGTTTCTGCGACACGCACAGATACGCAGTATTTT.

Points on this clone: Germline and junction disagree at one end, which may indicate a read error. Other nucleotide sequences in the sample specify the same CDR3. This sequence joins TRBV5-4 and TRBJ1-5, with TRBD1 matching over 7 bases. CDR1 is SGHNT, CDR2 YYREEE, per germline (reference sequence). This CDR3 is built from 15 residues. CDR3 residues: CASSRGTESNQPQHF. The CDR3 DNA is TGCGCCAGCAGCCGCGGGACAGAAAGCAATCAGCCCCAGCATTTT.

The chain employs TRBV9 and TRBJ2-5; 7 bases map to TRBD2. CDR3 length equals 15 residues. Germline V lookup: CDR1 SGDLS, CDR2 YYNGEE. V shed 0 bases, J shed 4 bases, and the junction held 6 bases outside the gene matches. The CDR3 DNA reads TGTGCCAGCAGCGTAGGGACTAGGGCGCGAGAGACCCAGTACTTC. This gives the protein CASSVGTRARETQYF.

The chain has TRBV10-3 and TRBJ1-1; 9 bases match TRBD1. Germline loops: CDR1 ENHRY, CDR2 SYGVKD. The CDR3 loop spans 17 amino acids. Germline trimming cut 10 bases from V and 2 bases from J; bases unmatched to any gene: 17. The CDR3 DNA is TGTGCCACGCGGGTTCGAGGGACAGGGTCCATAAACACTGAAGCTTTCTTT. Protein: CATRVRGTGSINTEAFF.

This chain links TRBV18 with TRBJ1-2; D may be TRBD1 (5 bases). Germline V gives CDR1 KGHSH, CDR2 LQKENI. CDR3 length: 13 residues. V was trimmed by 2 bases and J by 8 bases, leaving 12 bases between them. The CDR3 nucleotides are TGTGCCAGCTCACCAGCCCAGGGTGGGGGCTACACCTTC. Its translation is CASSPAQGGGYTF.